This TCR beta chain was documented in a study of blood T cell repertoires in COVID-19. At the level of the study: There were acute and convalescent COVID-19 samples, and they came from the United States, Italy and Spain. PBMCs, B-cell-depleted T cells, or T cells provided the cDNA or gDNA that made up the material.

CDR3 length: 16 residues. Trimming removed 5 bases from V and 0 bases from J; junction bases left unmatched: 9. Germline-derived CDR1 and CDR2 are SGHTA and FQGNSA. Authors' data handling: Amplification of reference gene primers provided the estimated nucleated cell counts. The table came from immunoSEQ multiplex PCR; TCRdb's copy has only in-frame clones and leaves some out. V and J calls and clone size come straight from that table; D and trimming were deduced from the DNA. The sample includes tens of thousands of clones, around 86% of them seen just once. The receptor's source is a woman between 65 and 79 years old with active COVID-19. The chain carries TRBV7-2 and TRBJ2-5; 7 nucleotides match TRBD1. The sample comprised peripheral blood. This CDR3 is CASSLFDRAYQETQYF. CDR3 sequence (DNA): TGTGCCAGCAGCCTTTTCGACAGGGCGTACCAAGAGACCCAGTACTTC.